The text below deals with one T cell receptor (beta chain). What this receptor recognizes is not known. The record has no base qualities; no much larger clone is one base away. The record originates from a study of T cell repertoires in cytomegalovirus infection (dated by TCRdb to between 2019 and 2020). A note on the overall study: Alongside well-studied HLA-B-restricted epitopes, the peptide stimulations were aimed at recently identified HLA-C-restricted CMV epitopes, whose presentation resists viral immunomodulation. Donor HLA type was relevant to the analysis, because carriage of CMV infection together with the matching HLA type was indicated by public TCR beta signatures. What the work shows at the level of the full study, not this receptor alone: In both this cohort and an independent roughly 400-donor cohort, the cumulative frequency of public TCR beta family members distinguished carriers of CMV infection plus the relevant HLA type. The ex vivo response was dominated by HLA-C-restricted CMV-specific TCR beta clonotypes, which also provided the single most frequent clonotype in two of eight donors.

Measured from the cysteine to the phenylalanine, the CDR3 is 15 residues long. Only CDR3 DNA is held: 45 bases, read in frame from base 1. The germline V gene provides CDR1 SGHAT and CDR2 FQNNGV. V was cut back by 8 bases and J by 5 bases, leaving a gap of 21 bases between them. The instrument given in TCRdb is Illumina HiSeq 1500. TCRdb ran its own pipeline on the public reads, namely fastp trimming at Q25 and MiXCR clone calling, and kept in-frame beta chains. Duplicate CDR3 protein sequences are folded into a single record with the most common DNA and genes. The sample contains 450,000 to 600,000 distinct CDR3 sequences, roughly 46% of them found a single time. 43% of the sample belongs to the ten largest clones. This sample's treatment or condition label indicates: in vitro stimulation with specific CMV peptide epitopes to enrich CMV-specific T cells.

The sequence joins TRBV11-2 to TRBJ2-5; 6 matching bases give a weak D call of TRBD2. Specimen: cultured PBMCs, collected from culture after CMV antigen stimulation. The source of this sequence is a human donor in good health (CMV status not recorded). Some clones in this sample may be carry-over from other donors' samples. The nucleotide sequence reads as follows: TGTGCCAGCGGCCCAGGGCGGGGAGGATGGGAGACCCAGTACTTC. The translation is CASGPGRGGWETQYF.